This T cell receptor (beta chain) emerged from a study of blood T cells in healthy people across ages. Findings and caveats of the study: Age advanced and TCR beta diversity per million T cells fell, roughly linearly. Naive T cell percentage by flow cytometry tracked strongly with beta diversity.

This clonotype was observed a handful of times. Antigen unknown. At least 5.5 micrograms of total RNA were extracted per sample. J was trimmed by 3 bases and V by 2 bases; bases with no gene match: 9. The CDR3 is made up of 17 amino acids. PCR was performed a second time for about 7 to 12 cycles using a sample-barcoded 5' primer and a J-beta primer mix. Each cDNA was tagged by a template-switch adaptor containing 12 random nucleotides. TCRdb fed the 5' RACE reads into MiXCR, producing one record per CDR3 protein. The sample consists of about 1.5 million distinct CDR3 sequences, roughly 40% of them appearing once.

The material sequenced was blood. The chain recombines TRBV12-3 or TRBV12-4 with TRBJ2-5; TRBD2 matches 10 bases. This clonotype originated in a woman younger than 35 in good health. CDR3 coding DNA: TGTGCCAGCAGTTTAAGGGCTAGCGGGGGTTCGGAAGAGACCCAGTACTTC. Its translation: CASSLRASGGSEETQYF.